The 17 T cell receptor beta chains below all came from one sample that was sequenced in a study of T cell responses to AZD1222 COVID-19 vaccine. TCRdb's copy holds only in-frame clones and misses some; the assay was immunoSEQ multiplex PCR. Of some 120,000 clones listed, roughly 91% are singletons. Sequencing was performed on peripheral blood, taken on day 0 of AZD1222 vaccination. The receptor set was obtained from an adult in good health.

The CDR3 region is CASSQGRGNEQFF. CDR3 nucleotides: TGTGCCAGCAGCCAGGGCAGGGGGAATGAGCAGTTCTTC. The chain employs TRBV4-2 and TRBJ2-1; 7 positions agree with TRBD1. CDR1 and CDR2 (germline): LGHNA, YNFKEQ. Losses at the gene ends were 3 bases for V and 7 bases for J; bases not matched to a gene: 3. The CDR3 extends over 13 amino acids.

The chain combines TRBV7-3 with TRBJ2-4; 9 bases match TRBD1. Germline V CDR1 and CDR2: SGHTA, FQGTGA. The CDR3 consists of 16 residues. After removal of 5 bases from V and 0 bases from J, the junction contained 5 bases not matched to a gene. The CDR3 sequence: CASSPTGGAAKNIQYF. The CDR3 DNA sequence: TGTGCCAGCAGCCCTACAGGGGGCGCAGCCAAAAACATTCAGTACTTC.

This chain joins TRBV4-3 and TRBJ1-2, with 7 positions matching TRBD1. This CDR3 contains 16 residues. The germline V gene encodes CDR1 LGHNA and CDR2 YSLEER. Germline trimming cut 0 bases from V and 4 bases from J; bases unmatched to any gene: 8. The CDR3 sequence is CASSQDHGTEIYGYTF. The CDR3, as DNA: TGCGCCAGCAGCCAAGATCACGGGACAGAAATCTATGGCTACACCTTC.

This clone came up once. The V gene is TRBV21-1, the J gene TRBJ1-2. TRBV21-1 is marked as a pseudogene. The CDR3 is 17 amino acids. The CDR3 region has the DNA TGTGCCAGCAGCGCCCGGGACGGAGGGGATATGGGCTATGGCTACACCTTC. Its translation is CASSARDGGDMGYGYTF.

The CDR3 DNA follows: TGTGCCAGTAGTATTGATGGGACACTAGAAAATAGCAATCAGCCCCAGCATTTT. This codes for CASSIDGTLENSNQPQHF. The J gene is TRBJ1-5, the V gene TRBV19; tentatively, D is TRBD1 (6 bases). The V gene's germline CDR1 is LNHDA and CDR2 SQIVND (reference sequence). The CDR3 has 18 residues. Trimming removed 3 bases at V and 0 bases at J, with 18 bases between. Using reference TRBV19 and TRBJ1-5 for the parts outside the CDR3, the full variable domain is DGGITQSPKYLFRKEGQNVTLSCEQNLNHDAMYWYRQDPGQGLRLIYYSQIVNDFQKGDIAEGYSVSREKKESFPLTVTSAQKNPTAFYLCASSIDGTLENSNQPQHFGDGTRLSIL.

This sequence joins TRBV12-5 and TRBJ1-1; D not resolved. The CDR3 covers 14 residues. V lost 1 base and J 1 base, leaving 7 bases between the germline ends. Germline CDR1 is LGHNT and CDR2 is FRNRAP. CDR3 region: CASGLGSTNTEAFF. The CDR3 DNA sequence: TGTGCTAGTGGTTTGGGATCCACGAACACTGAAGCTTTCTTT.

This sequence joins TRBV10-3 and TRBJ2-2, with D perhaps matching TRBD1 (7 bases). Per germline, CDR1 ENHRY and CDR2 SYGVKD. The CDR3 runs 16 residues. V was pared by 5 bases and J by 4 bases, with 17 bases between. The CDR3 nucleotides are TGTGCCATCAGTTATAAGACAGGGACTGGCACCGGGGAGCTGTTTTTT. Translation gives CAISYKTGTGTGELFF.

The rearrangement joins TRBV9 to TRBJ2-1, with 7 bases identical to TRBD2. The CDR3 consists of 15 residues. Trimming cost V 0 bases and J 6 bases; bases outside gene matches: 6. Germline V gene data show CDR1 as SGDLS and CDR2 as YYNGEE. As DNA, the CDR3 is TGTGCCAGCAGCGTAGTCAGCGGGGCGGGCAATGAGCAGTTCTTC. Protein: CASSVVSGAGNEQFF.

The chain couples TRBV19 to TRBJ1-5; D ambiguous. Trimming stripped 5 bases from V and 6 bases from J, with 11 bases between. The germline gives CDR1 LNHDA, CDR2 SQIVND (reference sequence). The CDR3 has 13 amino acids. The CDR3 sequence: CASSRLFGQPQHF. The CDR3 DNA is TGTGCCAGTAGTCGATTGTTCGGTCAGCCCCAGCATTTT.

The chain recombines TRBV28 with TRBJ1-4, with TRBD1 matching over 7 bases. Trimming removed 6 bases from V and 7 bases from J; junction bases left unmatched: 8. This CDR3 has 14 residues. CDR1 is MDHEN, CDR2 SYDVKM, per germline. Written as DNA, the CDR3 is TGTGCCAGCAGCTCAGGGGGACAGAGTGAAAAACTGTTTTTT. This gives the protein CASSSGGQSEKLFF.

The J gene is TRBJ1-2, the V gene TRBV5-6, with TRBD1 as a possible D gene (6 bases). The germline V and J ends were trimmed by 3 bases and 8 bases, with 8 bases remaining between them. The CDR3 contains 11 residues. The germline CDR1 and CDR2 sequences are SGHDT and YYEEEE. The CDR3 DNA follows: TGTGCCAGCAGCTCAGGGGTCGGCTACACCTTC. Translating it yields CASSSGVGYTF.

The V gene is TRBV12-5, the J gene TRBJ1-2; 7 bases match TRBD1. CDR3 length: 17 residues. CDR1 and CDR2 from the germline V gene are LGHNT and FRNRAP. With 2 bases clipped from V and 1 base from J, the junction kept 10 bases outside the gene matches. Written as DNA, the CDR3 is TGTGCTAGTGGTTTGAGTGCGACAGGGCTTATTAACTATGGCTACACCTTC. Translating it yields CASGLSATGLINYGYTF.

This chain uses TRBV5-5 with TRBJ2-2, with unresolved D. V lost 4 bases to trimming and J lost 2 bases, with 12 bases between them. The CDR3 runs 15 residues. Germline V gives CDR1 SGHKS, CDR2 YYEKEE (reference sequence). DNA for the CDR3: TGTGCCAGCAGCCCTTACGTGGAAAACACCGGGGAGCTGTTTTTT. It codes for CASSPYVENTGELFF.

The V and J genes are TRBV18 and TRBJ2-1, with D maybe TRBD2 (5 bases). Germline loops: CDR1 KGHSH, CDR2 LQKENI. Trimming removed 1 base from V and 7 bases from J, with 11 bases in between. This CDR3 contains 14 residues. CDR3 sequence: CASSPLARENEQFF. CDR3 nucleotides: TGTGCCAGCTCACCACTGGCTAGGGAGAATGAGCAGTTCTTC.

CDR3 DNA: TGCAGTGCGAAGGGACCTTGGGAAGCTTTCTTT. Protein sequence: CSAKGPWEAFF. V is TRBV20-1 and J is TRBJ1-1; D might be TRBD1 (5 bases). Germline values: CDR1 DFQATT, CDR2 SNEGSKA (reference sequence). The CDR3 has 11 amino acids. Trimming pared 6 bases from V and 8 bases from J, leaving 13 bases between.

V is TRBV9 and J is TRBJ1-4; 9 bases align to TRBD1. V was pared by 4 bases and J by 7 bases, with 8 bases of the junction left unmatched. This CDR3 contains 15 residues. The germline V gene encodes CDR1 SGDLS and CDR2 YYNGEE. CDR3 amino acids: CASSSLDRGSEKLFF. DNA of the CDR3: TGTGCCAGCAGCTCCCTTGACAGGGGGTCTGAAAAACTGTTTTTT.

The V gene is TRBV4-2, the J gene TRBJ1-1; 7 bases agree with TRBD1. The CDR3 totals 18 residues. Germline lookup yields CDR1 LGHNA and CDR2 YNFKEQ. V was clipped by 1 base and J by 0 bases; unmatched bases: 11. CDR3 nucleotides: TGTGCCAGCAGCCAAGGTGTCGTACAGGGGAGGATGAACACTGAAGCTTTCTTT. Translation gives CASSQGVVQGRMNTEAFF.